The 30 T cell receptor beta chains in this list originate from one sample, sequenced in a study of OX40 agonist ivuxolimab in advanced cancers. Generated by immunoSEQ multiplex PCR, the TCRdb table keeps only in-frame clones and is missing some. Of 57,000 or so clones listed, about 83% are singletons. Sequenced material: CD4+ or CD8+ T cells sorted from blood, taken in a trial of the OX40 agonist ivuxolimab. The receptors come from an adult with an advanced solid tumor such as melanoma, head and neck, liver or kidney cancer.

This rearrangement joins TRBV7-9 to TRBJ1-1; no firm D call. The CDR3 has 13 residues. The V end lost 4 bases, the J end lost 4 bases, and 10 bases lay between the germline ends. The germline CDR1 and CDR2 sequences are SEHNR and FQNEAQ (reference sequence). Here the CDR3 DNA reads TGTGCCAGCAGCTCAGAAGGGCTCACTGAAGCTTTCTTT. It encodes CASSSEGLTEAFF.

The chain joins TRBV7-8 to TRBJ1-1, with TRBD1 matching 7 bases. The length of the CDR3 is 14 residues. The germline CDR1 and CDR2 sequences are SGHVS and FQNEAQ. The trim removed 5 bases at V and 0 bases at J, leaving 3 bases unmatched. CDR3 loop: CASSLGQMNTEAFF. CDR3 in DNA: TGTGCCAGCAGCCTGGGACAGATGAACACTGAAGCTTTCTTT.

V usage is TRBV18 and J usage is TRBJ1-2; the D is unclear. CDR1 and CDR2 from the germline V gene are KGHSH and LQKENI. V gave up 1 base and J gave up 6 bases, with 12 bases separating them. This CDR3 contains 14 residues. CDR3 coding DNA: TGTGCCAGCTCACCACTGGAGGTTAGGGATGGCTACACCTTC. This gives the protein CASSPLEVRDGYTF.

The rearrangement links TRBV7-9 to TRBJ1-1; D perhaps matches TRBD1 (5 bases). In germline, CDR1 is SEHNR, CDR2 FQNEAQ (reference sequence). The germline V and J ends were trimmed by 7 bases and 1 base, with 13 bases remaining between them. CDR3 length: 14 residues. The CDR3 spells CASTVFQGNTEAFF. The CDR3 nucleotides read TGTGCCAGCACCGTCTTTCAGGGGAACACTGAAGCTTTCTTT.

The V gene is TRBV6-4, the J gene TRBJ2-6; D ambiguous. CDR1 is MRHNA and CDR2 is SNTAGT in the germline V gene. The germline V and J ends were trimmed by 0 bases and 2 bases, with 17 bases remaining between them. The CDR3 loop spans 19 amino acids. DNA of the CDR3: TGTGCCAGCAGTGACTCGAGTGTTCAGTTAAGGGCTGGGGCCAACGTCCTGACTTTC. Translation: CASSDSSVQLRAGANVLTF.

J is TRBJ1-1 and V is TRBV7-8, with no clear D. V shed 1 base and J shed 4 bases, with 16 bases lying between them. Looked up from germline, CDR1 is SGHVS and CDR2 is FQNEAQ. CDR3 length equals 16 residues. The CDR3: CASSLEEALRGTEAFF. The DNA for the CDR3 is TGTGCCAGCAGCTTAGAGGAAGCGTTGAGAGGCACTGAAGCTTTCTTT.

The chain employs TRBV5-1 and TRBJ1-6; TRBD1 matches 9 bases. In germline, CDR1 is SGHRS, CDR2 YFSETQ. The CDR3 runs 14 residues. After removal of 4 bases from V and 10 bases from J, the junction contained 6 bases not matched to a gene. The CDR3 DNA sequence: TGCGCCAGCAGCCTGGGGGGGACAGGGTCACCCCTCCACTTT. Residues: CASSLGGTGSPLHF.

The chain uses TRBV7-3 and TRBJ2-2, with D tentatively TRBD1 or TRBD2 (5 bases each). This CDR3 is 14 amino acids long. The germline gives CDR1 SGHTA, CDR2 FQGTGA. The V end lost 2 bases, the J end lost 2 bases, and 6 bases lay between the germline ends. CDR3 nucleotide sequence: TGTGCCAGCAGCTTAGGGGGAAACACCGGGGAGCTGTTTTTT. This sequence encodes CASSLGGNTGELFF.

The CDR3 bases are TGTGCCACCAGCAGAGATCGCGGGAGTGTGGTCGAGCAGTACTTC. It encodes CATSRDRGSVVEQYF. The V call is TRBV15, the J call TRBJ2-7; 7 bases map to TRBD2. CDR1 is LNHNV, CDR2 YYDKDF, per germline (reference sequence). The CDR3 runs 15 residues. Trimming removed 0 bases from V and 6 bases from J; junction bases left unmatched: 8. The full variable domain, rest sourced from reference TRBV15 and TRBJ2-7, is DAMVIQNPRYQVTQFGKPVTLSCSQTLNHNVMYWYQQKSSQAPKLLFHYYDKDFNNEADTPDNFQSRRPNTSFCFLDIRSPGLGDTAMYLCATSRDRGSVVEQYFGPGTRLTVT.

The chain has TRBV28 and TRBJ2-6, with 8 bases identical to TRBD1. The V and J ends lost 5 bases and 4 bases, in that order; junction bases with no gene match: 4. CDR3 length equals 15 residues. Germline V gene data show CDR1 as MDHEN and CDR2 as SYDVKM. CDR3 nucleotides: TGTGCCAGCAGTACCAGGGGGCCGGGGGCCAACGTCCTGACTTTC. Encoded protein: CASSTRGPGANVLTF.

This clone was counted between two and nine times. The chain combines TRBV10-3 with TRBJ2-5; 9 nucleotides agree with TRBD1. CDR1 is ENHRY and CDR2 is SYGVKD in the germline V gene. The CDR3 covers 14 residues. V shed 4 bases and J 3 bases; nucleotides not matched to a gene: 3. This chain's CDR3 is CAISARTGEETQYF. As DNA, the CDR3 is TGTGCCATCAGTGCGCGGACAGGGGAAGAGACCCAGTACTTC.

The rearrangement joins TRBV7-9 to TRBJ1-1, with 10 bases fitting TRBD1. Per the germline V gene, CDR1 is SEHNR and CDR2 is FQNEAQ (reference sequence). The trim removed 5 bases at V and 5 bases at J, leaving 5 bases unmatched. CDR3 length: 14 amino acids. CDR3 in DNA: TGTGCCAGCAGCCAGACAGGGGGCCGGACTGAAGCTTTCTTT. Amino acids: CASSQTGGRTEAFF.

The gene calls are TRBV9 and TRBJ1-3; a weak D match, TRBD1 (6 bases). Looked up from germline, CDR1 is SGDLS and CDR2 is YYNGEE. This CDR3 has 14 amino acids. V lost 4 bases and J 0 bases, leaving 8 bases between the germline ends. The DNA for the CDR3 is TGTGCCAGCAGCTCAGGGGCCTCTGGAAACACCATATATTTT. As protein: CASSSGASGNTIYF.

The chain's CDR3 is CASSQAQRWAFTDTQYF. In DNA, the CDR3 is TGCGCCAGCAGCCAAGCTCAGAGGTGGGCTTTCACAGATACGCAGTATTTT. The rearrangement joins TRBV4-1 to TRBJ2-3; D is ambiguous. Between the trimmed V and J ends, which lost 1 base and 2 bases, there was a span of 16 bases. Germline lookup yields CDR1 MGHRA and CDR2 YSYEKL. The CDR3 has 17 amino acids.

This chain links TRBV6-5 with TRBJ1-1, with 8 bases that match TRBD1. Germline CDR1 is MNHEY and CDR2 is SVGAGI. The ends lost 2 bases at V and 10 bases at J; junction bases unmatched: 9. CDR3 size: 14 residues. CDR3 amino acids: CASSYATGDNAAFF. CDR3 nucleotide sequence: TGTGCCAGCAGTTACGCGACAGGGGACAATGCAGCTTTCTTT.

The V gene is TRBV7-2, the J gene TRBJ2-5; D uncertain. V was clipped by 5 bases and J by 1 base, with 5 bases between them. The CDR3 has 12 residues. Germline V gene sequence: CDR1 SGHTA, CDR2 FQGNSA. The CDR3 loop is CASSQSQETQYF. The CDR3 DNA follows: TGTGCCAGCAGCCAAAGCCAAGAGACCCAGTACTTC.

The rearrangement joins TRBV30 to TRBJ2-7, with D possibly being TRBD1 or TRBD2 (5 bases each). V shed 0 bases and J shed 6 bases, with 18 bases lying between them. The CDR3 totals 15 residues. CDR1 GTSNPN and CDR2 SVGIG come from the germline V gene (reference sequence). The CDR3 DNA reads TGTGCCTGGAGTGTTGGGACCGTAGCGAGGAGCGAGCAGTACTTC. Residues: CAWSVGTVARSEQYF.

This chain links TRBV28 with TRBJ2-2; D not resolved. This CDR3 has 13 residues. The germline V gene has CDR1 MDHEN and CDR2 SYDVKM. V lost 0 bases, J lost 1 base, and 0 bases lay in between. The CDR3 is CASSLWNTGELFF. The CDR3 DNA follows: TGTGCCAGCAGTTTATGGAACACCGGGGAGCTGTTTTTT.

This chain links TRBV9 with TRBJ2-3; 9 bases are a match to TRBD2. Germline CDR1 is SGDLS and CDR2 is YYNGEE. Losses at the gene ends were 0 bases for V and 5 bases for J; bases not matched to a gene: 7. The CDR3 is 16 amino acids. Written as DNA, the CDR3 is TGTGCCAGCAGCGTAGGGGTTAGCGGGAGCTTAGATACGCAGTATTTT. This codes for CASSVGVSGSLDTQYF.

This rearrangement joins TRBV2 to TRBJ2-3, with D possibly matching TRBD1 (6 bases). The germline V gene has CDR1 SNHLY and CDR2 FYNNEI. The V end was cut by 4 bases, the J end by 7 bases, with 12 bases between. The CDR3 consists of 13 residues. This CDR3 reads CASSGNRVNTQYF. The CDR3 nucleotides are TGTGCCAGCAGTGGCAACAGGGTGAATACGCAGTATTTT. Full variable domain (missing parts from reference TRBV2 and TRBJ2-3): EPEVTQTPSHQVTQMGQEVILRCVPISNHLYFYWYRQILGQKVEFLVSFYNNEISEKSEIFDDQFSVERPDGSNFTLKIRSTKLEDSAMYFCASSGNRVNTQYFGPGTRLTVL.

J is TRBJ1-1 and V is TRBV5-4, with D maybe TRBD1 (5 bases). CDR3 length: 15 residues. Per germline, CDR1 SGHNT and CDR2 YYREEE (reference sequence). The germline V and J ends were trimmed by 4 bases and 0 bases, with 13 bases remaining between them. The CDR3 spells CASSHVGPMNTEAFF. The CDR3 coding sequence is TGTGCCAGCAGCCACGTGGGGCCTATGAACACTGAAGCTTTCTTT.

The CDR3 nucleotides are TGTGCCAGCAGCGTAGGGACAGGTGGCACAGATACGCAGTATTTT. It specifies CASSVGTGGTDTQYF. V and J are TRBV9 and TRBJ2-3, with 7 bases lining up with TRBD1. Looked up from germline, CDR1 is SGDLS and CDR2 is YYNGEE. This CDR3 has 15 amino acids. V lost 0 bases and J lost 1; bases outside the gene matches: 2.

Written as DNA, the CDR3 is TGTGCCAGTAGTATAGACCAGGGAACGCGGGGAAACACCATATATTTT. Translating it yields CASSIDQGTRGNTIYF. The chain employs TRBV19 and TRBJ1-3; the D gene is possibly TRBD1 (5 bases). Per germline, CDR1 LNHDA and CDR2 SQIVND (reference sequence). The V and J ends lost 0 bases and 4 bases respectively, with 13 bases between them. The CDR3 sequence is 16 residues long.

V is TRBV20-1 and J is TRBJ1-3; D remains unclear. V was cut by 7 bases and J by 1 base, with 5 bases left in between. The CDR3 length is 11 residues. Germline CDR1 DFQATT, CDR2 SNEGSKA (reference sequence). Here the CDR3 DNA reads TGCAGTGTTCTATCTGGAAACACCATATATTTT. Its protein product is CSVLSGNTIYF.

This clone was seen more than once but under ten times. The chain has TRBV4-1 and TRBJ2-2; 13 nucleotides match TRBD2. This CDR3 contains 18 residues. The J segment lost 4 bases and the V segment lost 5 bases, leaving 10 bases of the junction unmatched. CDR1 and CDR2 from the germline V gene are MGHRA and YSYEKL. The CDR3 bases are TGCGCCAGCAGCGCTCCTCGACTAGCGGGGGGCCTCACCGGGGAGCTGTTTTTT. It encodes CASSAPRLAGGLTGELFF.

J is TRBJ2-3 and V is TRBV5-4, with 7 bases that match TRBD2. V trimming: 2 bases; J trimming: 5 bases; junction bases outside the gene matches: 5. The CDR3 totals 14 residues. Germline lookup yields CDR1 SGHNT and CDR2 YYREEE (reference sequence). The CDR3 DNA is TGTGCCAGCAGCTTTATGGGCGGGGGAGATACGCAGTATTTT. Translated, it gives CASSFMGGGDTQYF.

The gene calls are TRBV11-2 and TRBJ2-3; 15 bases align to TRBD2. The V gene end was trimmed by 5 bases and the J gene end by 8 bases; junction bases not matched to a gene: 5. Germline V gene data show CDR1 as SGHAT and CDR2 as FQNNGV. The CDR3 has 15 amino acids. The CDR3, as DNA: TGTGCCAGCAGCCGGACTAGCGGGAGGGCCGGTACGCAGTATTTT. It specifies CASSRTSGRAGTQYF. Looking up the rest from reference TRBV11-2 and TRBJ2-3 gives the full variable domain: EAGVAQSPRYKIIEKRQSVAFWCNPISGHATLYWYQQILGQGPKLLIQFQNNGVVDDSQLPKDRFSAERLKGVDSTLKIQPAKLEDSAVYLCASSRTSGRAGTQYFGPGTRLTVL.

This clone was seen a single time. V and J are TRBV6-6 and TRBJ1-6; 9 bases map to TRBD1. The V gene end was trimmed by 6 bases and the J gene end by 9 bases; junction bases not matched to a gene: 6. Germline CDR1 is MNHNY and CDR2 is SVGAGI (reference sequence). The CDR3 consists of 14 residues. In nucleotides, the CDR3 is TGTGCCAGCAGGGGACAGGGTGATAGTTCACCCCTCCACTTT. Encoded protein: CASRGQGDSSPLHF.

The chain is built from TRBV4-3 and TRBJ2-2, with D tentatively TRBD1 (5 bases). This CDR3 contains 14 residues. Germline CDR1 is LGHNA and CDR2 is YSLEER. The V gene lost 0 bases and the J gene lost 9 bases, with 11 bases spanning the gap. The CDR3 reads CASSQEDRGRELFF. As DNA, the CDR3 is TGCGCCAGCAGCCAAGAAGACAGAGGCCGGGAGCTGTTTTTT.

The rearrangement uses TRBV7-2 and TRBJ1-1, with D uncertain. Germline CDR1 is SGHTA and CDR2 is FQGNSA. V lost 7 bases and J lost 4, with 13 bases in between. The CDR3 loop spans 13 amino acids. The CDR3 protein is CASTASWGTEAFF. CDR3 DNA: TGTGCCAGCACCGCCAGCTGGGGCACTGAAGCTTTCTTT.